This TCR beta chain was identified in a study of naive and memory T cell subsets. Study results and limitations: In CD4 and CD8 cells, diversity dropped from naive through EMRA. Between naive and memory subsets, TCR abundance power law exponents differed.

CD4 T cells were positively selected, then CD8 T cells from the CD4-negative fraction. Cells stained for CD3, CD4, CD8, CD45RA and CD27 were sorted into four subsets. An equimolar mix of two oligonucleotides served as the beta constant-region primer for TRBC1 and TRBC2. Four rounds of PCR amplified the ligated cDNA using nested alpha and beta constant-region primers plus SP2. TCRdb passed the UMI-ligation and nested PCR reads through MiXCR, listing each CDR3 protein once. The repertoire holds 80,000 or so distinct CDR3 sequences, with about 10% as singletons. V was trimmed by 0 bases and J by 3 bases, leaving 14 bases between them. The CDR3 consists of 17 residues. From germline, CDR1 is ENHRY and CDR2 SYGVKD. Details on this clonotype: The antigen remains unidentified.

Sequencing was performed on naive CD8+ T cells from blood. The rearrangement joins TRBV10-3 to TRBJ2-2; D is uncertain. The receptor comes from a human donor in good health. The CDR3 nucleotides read TGTGCCATCAGTGAGTCTCCAATTGGGCCTTACACCGGGGAGCTGTTTTTT. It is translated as CAISESPIGPYTGELFF.